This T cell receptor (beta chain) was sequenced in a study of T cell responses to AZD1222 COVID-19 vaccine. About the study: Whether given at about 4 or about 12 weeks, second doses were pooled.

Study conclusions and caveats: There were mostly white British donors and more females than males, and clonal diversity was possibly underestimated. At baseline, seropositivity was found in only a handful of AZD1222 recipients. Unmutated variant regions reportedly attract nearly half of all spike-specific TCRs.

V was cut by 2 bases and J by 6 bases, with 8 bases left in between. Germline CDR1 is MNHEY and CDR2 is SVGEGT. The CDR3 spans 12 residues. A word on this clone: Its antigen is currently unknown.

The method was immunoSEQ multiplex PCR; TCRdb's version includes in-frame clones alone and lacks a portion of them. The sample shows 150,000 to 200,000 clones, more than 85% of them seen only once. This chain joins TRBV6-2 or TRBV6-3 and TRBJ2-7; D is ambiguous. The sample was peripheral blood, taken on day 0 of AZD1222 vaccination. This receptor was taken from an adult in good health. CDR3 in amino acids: CASSYASGEQYF. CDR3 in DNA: TGTGCCAGCAGTTACGCTTCGGGCGAGCAGTACTTC.